This paragraph reports one T cell receptor beta chain. Unmatched junction bases numbered 9, after V lost 2 bases and J lost 0 bases. This CDR3 is 17 amino acids long. Germline V CDR1 and CDR2: SGHAT, FQNNGV. These data come from a study of metastatic and nonmetastatic thyroid tumors. Study-level background: Comparison of repertoires was carried out across blood and tumor or nodule tissue from malignant and benign thyroid patients.

TCRdb used MiXCR to call clones anew from the PCR reads. The sample contains approximately 12,000 clones, roughly 30% of which appear only once. Nobody among the patients had been given any treatment before thyroid surgery. This receptor was taken from a female donor with papillary thyroid cancer or a benign thyroid nodule (not recorded which). Some clones in this sample may be carry-over from other donors' samples. The chain employs TRBV11-2 and TRBJ2-7, with TRBD2 matching over 8 bases. The sequenced material came from tumor tissue. The CDR3 nucleotides are TGTGCCAGCAGCTTATCCCTTCGGCGGGAGGCCTCCTACGAGCAGTACTTC. It specifies CASSLSLRREASYEQYF. Based on the CDR3 plus reference TRBV11-2 and TRBJ2-7, the full variable domain is EAGVAQSPRYKIIEKRQSVAFWCNPISGHATLYWYQQILGQGPKLLIQFQNNGVVDDSQLPKDRFSAERLKGVDSTLKIQPAKLEDSAVYLCASSLSLRREASYEQYFGPGTRLTVT.